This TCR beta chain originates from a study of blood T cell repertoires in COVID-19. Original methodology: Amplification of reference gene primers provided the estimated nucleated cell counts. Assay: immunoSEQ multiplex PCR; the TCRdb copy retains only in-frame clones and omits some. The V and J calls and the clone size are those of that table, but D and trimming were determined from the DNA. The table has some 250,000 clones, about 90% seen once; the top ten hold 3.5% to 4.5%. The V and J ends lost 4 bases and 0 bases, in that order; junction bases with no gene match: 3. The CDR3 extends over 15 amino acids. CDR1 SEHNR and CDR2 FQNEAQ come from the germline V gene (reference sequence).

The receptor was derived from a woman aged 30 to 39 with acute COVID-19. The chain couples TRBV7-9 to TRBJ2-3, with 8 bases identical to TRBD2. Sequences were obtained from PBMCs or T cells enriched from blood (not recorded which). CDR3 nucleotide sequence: TGTGCCAGCAGCTCGTCGGGGGGGAGCACAGATACGCAGTATTTT. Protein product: CASSSSGGSTDTQYF.